A selection of T cell receptor beta chains follows, all from one sample in a study of identical twins. TCRdb reprocessed the 5' RACE reads via MiXCR and lists one record per CDR3 protein. The data contain 700,000 or so distinct CDR3 sequences, over 8.5% of them seen just once; the ten biggest clones take up 0.75% to 1%. These data were also reused for a study on yellow fever vaccine responses in identical twins.

The sequencing input was PBMCs. These receptors came from a woman aged 18-29 years in good health. Both conserved end residues are part of each CDR3. D genes are given only for firm matches. Some rows mark clone size as missing; the rest say once, few, many or name a class of expanded clone.

TRBV6-5	15	NA	TRBJ2-1	many	CASSYVVASYNEQFF	TGTGCCAGCAGTTACGTAGTAGCCTCCTACAATGAGCAGTTCTTC
TRBV15	19	TRBD2	TRBJ2-5	few	CATSRGYQSGLAGEETQYF	TGTGCCACCAGCAGAGGCTACCAATCGGGACTAGCGGGGGAAGAGACCCAGTACTTC
TRBV5-5	15	NA	TRBJ2-7	NA	CASSAGASLSYEQYF	TGTGCCAGCAGCGCTGGTGCATCGCTCTCCTACGAGCAGTACTTC
TRBV27	15	TRBD1	TRBJ2-7	many	CASSPRTGGSYEQYF	TGTGCCAGCAGCCCCCGGACAGGGGGGTCCTACGAGCAGTACTTC
TRBV24-1	9	NA	TRBJ2-7	few	CATKDEQYF	TGTGCCACCAAGGACGAGCAGTACTTC
TRBV28	12	NA	TRBJ1-6	NA	CASRRRESPLHF	TGTGCCAGCAGACGACGGGAATCACCCCTCCACTTT
TRBV7-2	14	TRBD1	TRBJ1-5	few	CASSPDRANQPQHF	TGTGCCAGCAGTCCGGACAGGGCCAATCAGCCCCAGCATTTT
TRBV12-3/TRBV12-4	15	NA	TRBJ1-3	NA	CASSLGGRAGNTIYF	TGTGCCAGCAGTTTAGGGGGGCGAGCCGGAAACACCATATATTTT
TRBV6-2/TRBV6-3	15	NA	TRBJ2-3	many	CASSPTGQLGDTQYF	TGTGCCAGCAGCCCGACTGGGCAATTGGGGGATACGCAGTATTTT
TRBV7-9	12	NA	TRBJ1-2	NA	CASSQSGAGYTF	TGTGCCAGCAGCCAGTCAGGGGCTGGCTACACCTTC
TRBV7-2	14	NA	TRBJ1-1	NA	CASSFMIGNTEAFF	TGTGCCAGCAGCTTCATGATAGGGAACACTGAAGCTTTCTTT
TRBV7-2	13	NA	TRBJ2-1	many	CASSLEWANEQFF	TGTGCCAGCAGCTTAGAGTGGGCCAATGAGCAGTTCTTC
TRBV5-6	16	NA	TRBJ2-5	many	CASSLGVRGSQETQYF	TGTGCCAGCAGCTTGGGAGTTAGGGGTAGCCAAGAGACCCAGTACTTC
TRBV3-1	15	TRBD1	TRBJ2-7	many	CASSSSRQGNYEQYF	TGTGCCAGCAGCTCCTCCCGACAGGGAAACTACGAGCAGTACTTC
TRBV7-2	13	NA	TRBJ2-5	NA	CASSPRQGETQYF	TGTGCCAGCAGCCCAAGGCAGGGGGAGACCCAGTACTTC